These 29 T cell receptor beta chains were sequenced from one sample in a study of blood T cell repertoires in COVID-19. Clones were read by immunoSEQ multiplex PCR, and TCRdb kept only the in-frame ones, dropping some. The profile shows 250,000 to 300,000 clones, about 87% of them singletons. Sequencing used peripheral blood. These receptors were taken from a woman aged 25-40 years who had recovered from COVID-19.

The CDR3 spells CSASWVGPGTNEKLFF. In DNA form, the CDR3 reads TGCAGTGCTAGTTGGGTGGGGCCGGGAACTAATGAAAAACTGTTTTTT. The chain has TRBV20-1 and TRBJ1-4; tentative D call: TRBD1 (5 bases). Germline V lookup: CDR1 DFQATT, CDR2 SNEGSKA (reference sequence). The CDR3 has 16 residues. The V gene lost 3 bases and the J gene lost 1 base, with 15 bases spanning the gap.

This clone appeared a single time. The rearrangement joins TRBV5-1 to TRBJ2-2, with TRBD2 identical over 13 bases. V lost 0 bases to trimming and J lost 3 bases; unmatched junction nucleotides: 5. The V gene's germline CDR1 is SGHRS and CDR2 YFSETQ. The CDR3 spans 18 residues. In nucleotides, the CDR3 is TGCGCCAGCAGCTTGGTCACTAGCGGGGGGGCTTACACCGGGGAGCTGTTTTTT. This sequence encodes CASSLVTSGGAYTGELFF.

The rearrangement uses TRBV6-6 and TRBJ2-5, with 10 bases that match TRBD2. Germline-derived CDR1 and CDR2 are MNHNY and SVGAGI (reference sequence). Unmatched junction bases numbered 5, after V lost 5 bases and J lost 5 bases. The CDR3 extends over 14 amino acids. CDR3 loop: CASSPSGGAETQYF. In DNA, the CDR3 is TGTGCCAGCAGTCCCAGCGGGGGGGCCGAGACCCAGTACTTC.

The chain recombines TRBV7-9 with TRBJ1-2; no definite D call. This CDR3 is built from 13 residues. V lost 1 base, J lost 6 bases, and 9 bases lay in between. CDR1 SEHNR and CDR2 FQNEAQ come from the germline V gene (reference sequence). CDR3 residues: CASSLGTGDGYTF. As DNA, the CDR3 is TGTGCCAGCAGCTTAGGGACTGGGGATGGCTACACCTTC.

The chain uses TRBV5-3 and TRBJ1-5; no definite D call. TRBV5-3 is an ORF for which the function is uncertain. The V end was cut by 0 bases, the J end by 1 base, with 14 bases between. The CDR3 is 17 residues long. The DNA of the CDR3 is TGTGCCAGAAGCTTGGTTCTAGGTTCGGGGAGCAATCAGCCCCAGCATTTT. Protein: CARSLVLGSGSNQPQHF.

In this sample, this clone turned up a few times. This chain uses TRBV4-1 with TRBJ2-7; weak D call: TRBD1 (5 bases). Germline CDR1 reads MGHRA; CDR2 reads YSYEKL. The CDR3 runs 14 residues. Trimming shortened V by 3 bases and J by 3 bases, and 12 bases separated the two germline ends. CDR3 in amino acids: CASSHDYTGYEQYF. For the CDR3, the DNA is TGCGCCAGCAGCCATGATTACACAGGCTACGAGCAGTACTTC.

This clone has a count of ten or more. The chain joins TRBV6-4 to TRBJ2-2, with a possible D match to TRBD2 (5 bases). CDR1 MRHNA and CDR2 SNTAGT come from the germline V gene. CDR3 length: 14 residues. V shed 5 bases and J shed 5 bases, with 12 bases lying between them. DNA of the CDR3: TGTGCCAGCAGTAGGTCTAGCCGGACCGGGGAGCTGTTTTTT. It specifies CASSRSSRTGELFF.

The genes are TRBV7-9 and TRBJ1-4; D may be TRBD1 (5 bases). Germline V gene data show CDR1 as SEHNR and CDR2 as FQNEAQ (reference sequence). Trimming cost V 5 bases and J 6 bases, with 16 bases left between them. This CDR3 spans 15 amino acids. The CDR3, as DNA: TGTGCCAGCAGCCTGGGCGGGCCGGGGGATGAAAAACTGTTTTTT. Its translation is CASSLGGPGDEKLFF. The whole variable domain, filled in from reference TRBV7-9 and TRBJ1-4, reads DTGVSQNPRHKITKRGQNVTFRCDPISEHNRLYWYRQTLGQGPEFLTYFQNEAQLEKSRLLSDRFSAERPKGSFSTLEIQRTEQGDSAMYLCASSLGGPGDEKLFFGSGTQLSVL.

This chain uses TRBV5-1 with TRBJ2-2, with TRBD2 identical over 7 bases. Trimming took 1 base from V and 2 from J; bases not matched to a gene: 2. CDR1 is SGHRS and CDR2 is YFSETQ in the germline V gene. This CDR3 has 15 residues. The CDR3 region is CASSLPSGNTGELFF. In nucleotides, the CDR3 is TGCGCCAGCAGCTTGCCTAGCGGAAACACCGGGGAGCTGTTTTTT.

The chain is built from TRBV28 and TRBJ1-1, with D possibly matching TRBD1 (6 bases). Germline CDR1 reads MDHEN; CDR2 reads SYDVKM. V gave up 10 bases and J gave up 1 base, with 13 bases separating them. The CDR3 contains 13 residues. This CDR3 reads CAISDSENTEAFF. In DNA, the CDR3 is TGTGCCATCTCGGACAGTGAGAACACTGAAGCTTTCTTT.

The CDR3 spells CACSTQGSTEAFF. DNA of the CDR3: TGTGCCTGCTCTACCCAGGGTTCCACTGAAGCTTTCTTT. The gene calls are TRBV30 and TRBJ1-1; D may be TRBD1 (5 bases). CDR1 is GTSNPN, CDR2 SVGIG, per germline (reference sequence). V lost 6 bases, J lost 4 bases, and 15 bases lay in between. The CDR3 has 13 residues.

The chain links TRBV10-3 to TRBJ1-6; 9 bases agree with TRBD1. CDR1 and CDR2 (germline): ENHRY, SYGVKD. The junction had 8 bases not matched to a gene; V was cut back by 2 bases and J by 6 bases. The CDR3 has 17 residues. This CDR3 is CAISELTSGQGNSPLHF. CDR3 nucleotide sequence: TGTGCCATCAGTGAGCTGACCTCGGGACAGGGTAATTCACCCCTCCACTTT.

V usage is TRBV7-2 and J usage is TRBJ2-2; TRBD2 is a possible D gene (5 bases). This CDR3 spans 18 amino acids. Germline CDR1 reads SGHTA; CDR2 reads FQGNSA. V was cut by 5 bases and J by 1 base, with 20 bases left in between. The CDR3, as DNA: TGTGCCAGCAGCCCAGATGTGGGGAGTTTCGAGAACACCGGGGAGCTGTTTTTT. As protein: CASSPDVGSFENTGELFF.

The chain has TRBV2 and TRBJ1-6, with D uncertain. Trimming removed 2 bases from V and 13 bases from J, with 18 bases in between. Germline CDR1 SNHLY, CDR2 FYNNEI. The CDR3 is made up of 15 amino acids. The CDR3 is CASSESHPGARPLHF. The DNA for the CDR3 is TGTGCCAGCAGTGAATCCCACCCCGGTGCGCGCCCCCTCCACTTT. The full variable domain, its missing parts supplied by reference TRBV2 and TRBJ1-6, is EPEVTQTPSHQVTQMGQEVILRCVPISNHLYFYWYRQILGQKVEFLVSFYNNEISEKSEIFDDQFSVERPDGSNFTLKIRSTKLEDSAMYFCASSESHPGARPLHFGNGTRLTVT.

The CDR3 loop is CASSLNSAGELFF. Written as DNA, the CDR3 is TGTGCCAGCAGCTTAAATTCGGCCGGGGAGCTGTTTTTT. This chain connects TRBV7-3 to TRBJ2-2, with D unresolved. CDR1 and CDR2 (germline): SGHTA, FQGTGA. Trimming removed 1 base from V and 6 bases from J, with 6 bases in between. The CDR3 runs 13 residues.

The V and J genes are TRBV28 and TRBJ1-2; D uncertain. The CDR3 is 12 residues long. The V gene's germline CDR1 is MDHEN and CDR2 SYDVKM. Trimming left V 3 bases short and J 5 bases short, with 7 bases between. CDR3 in amino acids: CASSFLAYGYTF. The CDR3 coding sequence is TGTGCCAGCAGTTTCTTGGCTTATGGCTACACCTTC.

This clone has only a few counts. This rearrangement joins TRBV11-2 to TRBJ1-1; D uncertain. The CDR3 totals 15 residues. Germline V gene lookup returns CDR1 SGHAT and CDR2 FQNNGV. With 1 base removed from V and 1 base from J, the gap between germline ends came to 10 bases. CDR3 bases: TGTGCCAGCAGCTTAGTCCCCCCCAGGAACACTGAAGCTTTCTTT. Translated, it gives CASSLVPPRNTEAFF.

The chain joins TRBV29-1 to TRBJ1-2; 7 positions agree with TRBD1. J gave up 3 bases and V 6 bases, and 4 bases lay outside the gene matches. The V gene's germline CDR1 is SQVTM and CDR2 ANQGSEA. This CDR3 has 12 amino acids. CDR3 loop: CSVDREHYGYTF. CDR3 nucleotide sequence: TGCAGCGTCGACAGGGAACACTATGGCTACACCTTC. The entire variable domain, with the rest obtained from reference TRBV29-1 and TRBJ1-2, is as follows: SAVISQKPSRDICQRGTSLTIQCQVDSQVTMMFWYRQQPGQSLTLIATANQGSEATYESGFVIDKFPISRPNLTFSTLTVSNMSPEDSSIYLCSVDREHYGYTFGSGTRLTVV.

The rearrangement links TRBV6-2 or TRBV6-3 to TRBJ1-3, with TRBD1 identical over 8 bases. The V and J ends lost 5 bases and 0 bases, in that order; junction bases with no gene match: 9. The CDR3 spans 17 residues. Per germline, CDR1 MNHEY and CDR2 SVGEGT. CDR3 DNA sequence: TGTGCCAGCAGTACGCAACGGACAGGGAACTCTGGAAACACCATATATTTT. Its protein is CASSTQRTGNSGNTIYF.

This clone was picked up one time. V and J are TRBV2 and TRBJ2-2; D unresolved. Trimming cost V 6 bases and J 7 bases, with 6 bases left between them. There are 11 residues in the CDR3. CDR1 is SNHLY and CDR2 is FYNNEI in the germline V gene. This chain's CDR3 is CASSPHGELFF. In nucleotides, the CDR3 is TGTGCCAGCAGCCCCCACGGGGAGCTGTTTTTT.

V and J are TRBV7-9 and TRBJ2-3; the match to TRBD1 covers 9 bases. The CDR3 consists of 15 residues. Germline V CDR1 and CDR2: SEHNR, FQNEAQ (reference sequence). The J segment lost 6 bases and the V segment lost 2 bases, leaving 6 bases of the junction unmatched. The CDR3 region is CASSLRDRVEDTQYF. The DNA for the CDR3 is TGTGCCAGCAGCTTACGGGACAGGGTAGAGGATACGCAGTATTTT.

J is TRBJ2-5 and V is TRBV28; D gene uncertain. CDR1 is MDHEN, CDR2 SYDVKM, per germline. V dropped 4 bases and J dropped 4 bases, with 19 bases sitting between them. This CDR3 contains 16 residues. CDR3 in DNA: TGTGCCAGCAGTTATACCCAGTGGGTTCGCGGAGAGACCCAGTACTTC. Encoded protein: CASSYTQWVRGETQYF.

CDR3 loop: CATSRDKLQGDGYTF. Here the CDR3 DNA reads TGTGCCACCAGCAGAGATAAGTTACAGGGGGATGGCTACACCTTC. The chain is built from TRBV15 and TRBJ1-2; TRBD1 matches at 8 bases. Germline values: CDR1 LNHNV, CDR2 YYDKDF (reference sequence). The CDR3 runs 15 residues. V gave up 0 bases and J gave up 6 bases; unmatched junction bases: 6.

V and J are TRBV4-1 and TRBJ1-1; D might be TRBD1 (6 bases). Germline V CDR1 and CDR2: MGHRA, YSYEKL. Trimming cost V 1 base and J 12 bases, with 15 bases left between them. The CDR3 runs to 13 residues. The CDR3 protein is CASSQARDMKTFF. DNA of the CDR3: TGCGCCAGCAGCCAAGCCCGGGACATGAAGACTTTCTTT.

The rearrangement links TRBV13 to TRBJ1-2; D is unclear. Germline values: CDR1 PRHDT, CDR2 FYEKMQ (reference sequence). The V end lost 5 bases, the J end lost 8 bases, and 15 bases lay between the germline ends. The CDR3 covers 13 residues. CDR3 amino acids: CASSHTTVEGYTF. The CDR3 DNA reads TGTGCCAGCAGCCACACAACAGTTGAAGGCTACACCTTC.

This chain connects TRBV9 to TRBJ1-2, with 7 bases identical to TRBD1. Germline V gene lookup returns CDR1 SGDLS and CDR2 YYNGEE. V shed 2 bases, J shed 5 bases, and the junction held 6 bases outside the gene matches. This CDR3 has 14 residues. The CDR3 nucleotides read TGTGCCAGCAGCGTCGCTGGGACAGAGTATGGCTACACCTTC. Its protein is CASSVAGTEYGYTF.

The gene calls are TRBV19 and TRBJ1-2; 8 nucleotides match TRBD1. Germline V gives CDR1 LNHDA, CDR2 SQIVND (reference sequence). The CDR3 consists of 12 residues. CDR3 nucleotide sequence: TGTGCTTCGACAGGGGAAGGTTATGGCTACACCTTC. It yields the protein CASTGEGYGYTF. The whole variable domain, filled in from reference TRBV19 and TRBJ1-2, reads DGGITQSPKYLFRKEGQNVTLSCEQNLNHDAMYWYRQDPGQGLRLIYYSQIVNDFQKGDIAEGYSVSREKKESFPLTVTSAQKNPTAFYLCASTGEGYGYTFGSGTRLTVV.

The chain links TRBV11-2 to TRBJ2-7, with TRBD1 matching over 8 bases. The V gene's germline CDR1 is SGHAT and CDR2 FQNNGV. V was clipped by 4 bases and J by 6 bases; unmatched bases: 14. The CDR3 is made up of 16 amino acids. DNA for the CDR3: TGTGCCAGCAGCTCCCGCCCACCGGGACAGGCGGCCGAGCAGTACTTC. It specifies CASSSRPPGQAAEQYF.

V usage is TRBV11-2 and J usage is TRBJ2-7, with 10 bases aligning to TRBD2. The germline V gene has CDR1 SGHAT and CDR2 FQNNGV. The CDR3 sequence is 14 residues long. The junction had 5 bases not matched to a gene; V was cut back by 4 bases and J by 5 bases. The CDR3 region is CASSSVLAGNEQYF. For the CDR3, the DNA is TGTGCCAGCAGCTCCGTACTAGCGGGGAACGAGCAGTACTTC.